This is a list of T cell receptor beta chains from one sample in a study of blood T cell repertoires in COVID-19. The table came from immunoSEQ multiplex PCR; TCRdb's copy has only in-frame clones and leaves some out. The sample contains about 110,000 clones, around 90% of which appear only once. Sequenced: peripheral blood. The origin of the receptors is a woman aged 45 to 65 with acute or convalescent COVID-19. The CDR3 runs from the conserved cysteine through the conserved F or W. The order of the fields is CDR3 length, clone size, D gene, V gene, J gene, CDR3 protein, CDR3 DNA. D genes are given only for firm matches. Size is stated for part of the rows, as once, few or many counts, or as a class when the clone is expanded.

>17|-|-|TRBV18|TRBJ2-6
CASSPQGLYSGANVLTF
TGTGCCAGCTCACCACAGGGGTTATACTCTGGGGCCAACGTCCTGACTTTC
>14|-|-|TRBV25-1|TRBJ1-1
CASSESRLNTEAFF
TGTGCCAGCAGTGAATCCCGCCTAAACACTGAAGCTTTCTTT
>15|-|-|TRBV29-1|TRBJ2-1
CSVEDSPGRINEQFF
TGCAGCGTTGAAGACTCGCCAGGGCGGATCAATGAGCAGTTCTTC
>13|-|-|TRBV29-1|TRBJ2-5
CSVEEGPQETQYF
TGCAGCGTTGAAGAGGGCCCCCAAGAGACCCAGTACTTC
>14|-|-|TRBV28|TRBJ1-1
CAITVRGSGTEAFF
TGTGCCATCACGGTGCGGGGTTCTGGCACTGAAGCTTTCTTT
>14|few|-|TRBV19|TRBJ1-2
CASSMQGRRYGYTF
TGTGCCAGTAGTATGCAGGGTCGAAGGTATGGCTACACCTTC
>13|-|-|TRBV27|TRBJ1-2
CASRERNRDGYTF
TGTGCCAGCAGAGAACGAAACAGGGATGGCTACACCTTC
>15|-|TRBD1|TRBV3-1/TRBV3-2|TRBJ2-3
CASSPRQGTTDTQYF
TGTGCCAGCAGCCCGCGACAGGGTACCACAGATACGCAGTATTTT
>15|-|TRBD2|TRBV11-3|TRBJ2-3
CASSFASGGGDTQYF
TGTGCCAGCAGCTTCGCTAGCGGGGGCGGGGATACGCAGTATTTT
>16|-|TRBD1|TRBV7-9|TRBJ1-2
CASSPPGTGGRGGYTF
TGTGCCAGCAGCCCTCCCGGGACAGGGGGCAGGGGTGGCTACACCTTC
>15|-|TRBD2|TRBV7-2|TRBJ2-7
CASSGYSGSLDEQYF
TGTGCCAGCAGCGGGTATAGCGGGAGTCTCGACGAGCAGTACTTC
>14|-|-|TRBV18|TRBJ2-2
CASSSVSNTGELFF
TGTGCCAGCTCGTCCGTTTCGAACACCGGGGAGCTGTTTTTT
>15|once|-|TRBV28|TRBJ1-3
CASSLAGTGGNTIYF
TGTGCCAGCAGTTTAGCAGGGACTGGTGGAAACACCATATATTTT
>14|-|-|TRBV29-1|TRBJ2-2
CSVVDRLNTGELFF
TGCAGCGTTGTAGACAGGCTCAACACCGGGGAGCTGTTTTTT
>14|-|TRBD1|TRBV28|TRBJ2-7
CASSLLTGGGEQYF
TGTGCCAGCAGTCTACTGACAGGGGGCGGCGAGCAGTACTTC
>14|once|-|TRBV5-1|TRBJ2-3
CASSLARSTDTQYF
TGCGCCAGCAGCTTGGCTAGAAGCACAGATACGCAGTATTTT
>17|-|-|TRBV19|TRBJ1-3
CASSIFAGAGTGNTIYF
TGTGCCAGTAGTATATTTGCAGGGGCAGGTACTGGAAACACCATATATTTT
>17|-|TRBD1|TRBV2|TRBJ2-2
CASSYGQGASYTGELFF
TGTGCCAGCAGTTACGGACAGGGGGCGAGTTATACCGGGGAGCTGTTTTTT
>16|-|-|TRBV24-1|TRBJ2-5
CATSDRTGTTKETQYF
TGTGCCACCAGTGACCGTACCGGGACAACTAAAGAGACCCAGTACTTC
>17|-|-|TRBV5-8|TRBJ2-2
CASSPRGGRANTGELFF
TGTGCCAGCAGCCCCCGGGGAGGACGGGCGAACACCGGGGAGCTGTTTTTT
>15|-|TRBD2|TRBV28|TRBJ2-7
CASSFWAGGDSEQYF
TGTGCCAGCAGTTTCTGGGCGGGAGGGGACTCCGAGCAGTACTTC
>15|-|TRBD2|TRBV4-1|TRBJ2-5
CASSQQQGGKETQYF
TGCGCCAGCAGCCAACAGCAGGGAGGGAAAGAGACCCAGTACTTC
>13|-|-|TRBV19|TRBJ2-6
CASGVAGANVLTF
TGTGCCAGTGGAGTCGCTGGGGCCAACGTCCTGACTTTC
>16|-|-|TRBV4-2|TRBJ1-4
CASSQAAGGTNEKLFF
TGTGCCAGCAGCCAAGCCGCGGGCGGGACTAATGAAAAACTGTTTTTT
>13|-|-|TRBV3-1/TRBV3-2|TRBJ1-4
CASSQGTGEKLFF
TGTGCCAGCAGCCAAGGTACAGGGGAAAAACTGTTTTTT
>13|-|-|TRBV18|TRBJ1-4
CASSPGAGEKLFF
TGTGCCAGCTCACCAGGGGCTGGAGAAAAACTGTTTTTT
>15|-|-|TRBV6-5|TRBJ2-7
CASSYSGRSPYEQYF
TGTGCCAGCAGTTACTCGGGCCGGTCCCCCTACGAGCAGTACTTC
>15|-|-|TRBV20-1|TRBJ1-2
CSASRTGGTIYGYTF
TGCAGTGCTAGTCGGACGGGGGGAACCATCTATGGCTACACCTTC
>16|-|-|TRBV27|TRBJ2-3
CASSLSSRYETDTQYF
TGTGCCAGCAGTTTATCGAGTAGATACGAGACAGATACGCAGTATTTT
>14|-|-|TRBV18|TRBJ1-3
CASSPAGAGNTIYF
TGTGCCAGCTCACCAGCAGGGGCTGGAAACACCATATATTTT
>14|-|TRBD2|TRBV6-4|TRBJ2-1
CASSPPKGGGEQFF
TGTGCCAGCTCCCCTCCTAAAGGCGGGGGGGAGCAGTTCTTC
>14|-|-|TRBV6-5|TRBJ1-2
CASSYSWQGAGYTF
TGTGCCAGCAGTTACTCCTGGCAGGGCGCTGGCTACACCTTC
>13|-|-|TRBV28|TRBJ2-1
CASSPRRRNEQFF
TGTGCCAGCAGTCCAAGGCGGAGGAATGAGCAGTTCTTC
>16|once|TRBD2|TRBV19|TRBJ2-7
CASSTAGGSIRHEQYF
TGTGCCAGTAGTACGGCGGGAGGCTCCATTCGACACGAGCAGTACTTC
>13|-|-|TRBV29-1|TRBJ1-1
CSVVGGGMTEAFF
TGCAGCGTTGTGGGGGGAGGAATGACTGAAGCTTTCTTT
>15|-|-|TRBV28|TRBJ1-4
CASSSLQGSGEKLFF
TGTGCCAGCAGTTCACTACAGGGCTCGGGTGAAAAACTGTTTTTT
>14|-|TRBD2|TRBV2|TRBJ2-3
CASIPGLASNTQYF
TGTGCCAGCATCCCGGGACTAGCGAGTAATACGCAGTATTTT
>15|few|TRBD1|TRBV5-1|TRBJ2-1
CASSVEPGGYNEQFF
TGCGCCAGCAGCGTTGAGCCAGGGGGCTACAATGAGCAGTTCTTC
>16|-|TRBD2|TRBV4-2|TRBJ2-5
CASSSRSGSSQETQYF
TGTGCCAGCAGCAGTAGAAGCGGGAGCTCCCAAGAGACCCAGTACTTC
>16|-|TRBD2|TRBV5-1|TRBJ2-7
CASSLRLAGGEREQYF
TGCGCCAGCAGCCTCCGACTAGCGGGAGGGGAAAGGGAGCAGTACTTC
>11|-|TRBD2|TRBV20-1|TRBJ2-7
CSARGGYEQYF
TGCAGTGCCCGCGGGGGCTACGAGCAGTACTTC
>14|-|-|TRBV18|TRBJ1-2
CASSPDRSNYGYTF
TGTGCCAGCTCACCAGACAGGAGCAACTATGGCTACACCTTC
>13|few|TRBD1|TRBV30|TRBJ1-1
CAWSYGTGTEAFF
TGTGCCTGGAGTTACGGGACAGGAACTGAAGCTTTCTTT
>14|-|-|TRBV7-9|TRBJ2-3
CASSLPTSTDTQYF
TGTGCCAGCAGCTTACCCACTAGCACAGATACGCAGTATTTT
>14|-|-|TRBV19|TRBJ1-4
CASSNHGIDEKLFF
TGTGCCAGTAGTAACCACGGGATTGATGAAAAACTGTTTTTT
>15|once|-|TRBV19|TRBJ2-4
CASSPGLGAKNIQYF
TGTGCCAGTAGCCCAGGGCTTGGGGCCAAAAACATTCAGTACTTC
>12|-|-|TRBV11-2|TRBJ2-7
CASSFAGYEQYF
TGTGCCAGCAGCTTTGCGGGATACGAGCAGTACTTC
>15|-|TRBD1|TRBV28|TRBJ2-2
CASSSRQGITGELFF
TGTGCCAGCAGTTCAAGACAGGGTATCACCGGGGAGCTGTTTTTT
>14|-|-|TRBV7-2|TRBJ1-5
CASSRGFSNQPQHF
TGTGCCAGCAGCCGGGGGTTTAGCAATCAGCCCCAGCATTTT
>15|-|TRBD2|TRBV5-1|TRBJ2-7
CASSTTSGRGGEQYF
TGCGCCAGCAGCACTACTAGCGGGAGGGGGGGCGAGCAGTACTTC
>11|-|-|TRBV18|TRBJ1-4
CASSSNEKLFF
TGTGCCAGCTCATCGAATGAAAAACTGTTTTTT
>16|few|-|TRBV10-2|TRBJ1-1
CASSAGFGAPNTEAFF
TGCGCCAGCAGTGCCGGGTTTGGAGCTCCAAACACTGAAGCTTTCTTT
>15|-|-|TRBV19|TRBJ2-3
CASSMSGTSTDTQYF
TGTGCCAGTAGTATGTCGGGGACTAGCACAGATACGCAGTATTTT
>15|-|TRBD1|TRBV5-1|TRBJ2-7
CASSLFGTGTNEQYF
TGCGCCAGCAGCTTGTTTGGGACAGGGACCAACGAGCAGTACTTC
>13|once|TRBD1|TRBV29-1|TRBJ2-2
CSAGQGATGELFF
TGCAGCGCCGGACAGGGGGCGACCGGGGAGCTGTTTTTT
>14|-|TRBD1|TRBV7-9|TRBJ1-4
CASSKTGEDEKLFF
TGTGCCAGCAGCAAGACAGGGGAGGATGAAAAACTGTTTTTT
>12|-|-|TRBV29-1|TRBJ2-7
CSVNSGTYEQYF
TGCAGCGTAAATAGCGGCACCTACGAGCAGTACTTC
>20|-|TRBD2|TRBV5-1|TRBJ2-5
CASSLGQGSLSLAGGETQYF
TGCGCCAGCAGCTTGGGACAGGGTTCTTTAAGTCTAGCGGGAGGAGAGACCCAGTACTTC
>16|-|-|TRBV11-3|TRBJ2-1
CASSLEEGAPYNEQFF
TGTGCCAGCAGCTTAGAGGAAGGGGCGCCCTACAATGAGCAGTTCTTC